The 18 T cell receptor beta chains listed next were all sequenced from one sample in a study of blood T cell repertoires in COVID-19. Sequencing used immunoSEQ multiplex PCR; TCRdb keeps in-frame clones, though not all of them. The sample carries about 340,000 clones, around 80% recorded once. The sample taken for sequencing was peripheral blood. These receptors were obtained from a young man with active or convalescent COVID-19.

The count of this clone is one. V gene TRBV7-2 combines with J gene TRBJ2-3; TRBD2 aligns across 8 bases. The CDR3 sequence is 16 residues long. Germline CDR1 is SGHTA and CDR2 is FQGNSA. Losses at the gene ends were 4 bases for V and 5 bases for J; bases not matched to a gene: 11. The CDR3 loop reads CASSYPRGGALDTQYF. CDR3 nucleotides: TGTGCCAGCAGCTACCCTCGGGGGGGGGCCTTAGATACGCAGTATTTT. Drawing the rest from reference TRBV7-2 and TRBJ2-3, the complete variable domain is GAGVSQSPSNKVTEKGKDVELRCDPISGHTALYWYRQSLGQGLEFLIYFQGNSAPDKSGLPSDRFSAERTGGSVSTLTIQRTQQEDSAVYLCASSYPRGGALDTQYFGPGTRLTVL.

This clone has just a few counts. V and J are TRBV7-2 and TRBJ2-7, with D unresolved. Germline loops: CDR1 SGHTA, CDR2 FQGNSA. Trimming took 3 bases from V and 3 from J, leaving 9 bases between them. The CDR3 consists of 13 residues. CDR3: CASSFVQLYEQYF. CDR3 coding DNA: TGTGCCAGCAGCTTCGTACAGCTCTACGAGCAGTACTTC.

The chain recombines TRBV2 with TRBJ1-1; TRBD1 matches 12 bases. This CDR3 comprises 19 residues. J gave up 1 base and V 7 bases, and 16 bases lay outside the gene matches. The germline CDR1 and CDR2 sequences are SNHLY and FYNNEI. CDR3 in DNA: TGTGCCAGCATGCGGGACAGGGGGCGCCGAAAAGACAGGAACACTGAAGCTTTCTTT. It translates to CASMRDRGRRKDRNTEAFF.

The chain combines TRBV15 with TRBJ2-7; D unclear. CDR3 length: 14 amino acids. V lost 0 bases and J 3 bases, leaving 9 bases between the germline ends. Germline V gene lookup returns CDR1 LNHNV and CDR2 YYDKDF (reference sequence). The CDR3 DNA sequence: TGTGCCACCAGCAGAGAAATAGAATTCTACGAGCAGTACTTC. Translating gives CATSREIEFYEQYF.

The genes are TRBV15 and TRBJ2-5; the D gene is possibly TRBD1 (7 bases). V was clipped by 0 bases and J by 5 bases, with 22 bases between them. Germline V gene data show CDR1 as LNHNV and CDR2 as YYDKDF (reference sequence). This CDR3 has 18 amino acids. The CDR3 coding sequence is TGTGCCACCAGCAGAGACCTCCTAGCGACAGGGTTGGGGGAGACCCAGTACTTC. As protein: CATSRDLLATGLGETQYF.

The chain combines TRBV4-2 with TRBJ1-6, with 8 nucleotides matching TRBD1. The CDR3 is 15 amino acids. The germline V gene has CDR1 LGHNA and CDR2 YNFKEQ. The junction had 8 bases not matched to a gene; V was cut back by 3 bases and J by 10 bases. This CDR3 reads CASSQHDRGASPLHF. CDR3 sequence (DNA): TGTGCCAGCAGCCAGCACGACAGGGGAGCGTCACCCCTCCACTTT.

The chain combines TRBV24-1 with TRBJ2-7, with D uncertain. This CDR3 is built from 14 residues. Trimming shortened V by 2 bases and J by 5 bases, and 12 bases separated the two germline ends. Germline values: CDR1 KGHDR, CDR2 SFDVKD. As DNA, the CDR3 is TGTGCCACCAGTGATTGGCCGCCAAATAACGAGCAGTACTTC. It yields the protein CATSDWPPNNEQYF.

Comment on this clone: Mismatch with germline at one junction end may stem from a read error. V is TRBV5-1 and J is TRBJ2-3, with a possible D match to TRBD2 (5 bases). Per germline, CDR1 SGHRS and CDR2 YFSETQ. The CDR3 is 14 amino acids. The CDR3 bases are TGCGCCAGCACCTTGGACTCCCGGTTAGATACGCAGTATTTT. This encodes CASTLDSRLDTQYF. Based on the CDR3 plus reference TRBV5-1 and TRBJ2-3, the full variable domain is KAGVTQTPRYLIKTRGQQVTLSCSPISGHRSVSWYQQTPGQGLQFLFEYFSETQRNKGNFPGRFSGRQFSNSRSEMNVSTLELGDSALYLCASTLDSRLDTQYFGPGTRLTVL.

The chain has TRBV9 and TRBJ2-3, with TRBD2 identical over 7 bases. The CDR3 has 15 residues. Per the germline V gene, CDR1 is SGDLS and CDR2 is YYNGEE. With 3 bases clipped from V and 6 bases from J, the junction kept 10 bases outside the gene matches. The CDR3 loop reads CASSASGAPWDTQYF. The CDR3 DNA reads TGTGCCAGCAGCGCAAGCGGGGCCCCGTGGGATACGCAGTATTTT.

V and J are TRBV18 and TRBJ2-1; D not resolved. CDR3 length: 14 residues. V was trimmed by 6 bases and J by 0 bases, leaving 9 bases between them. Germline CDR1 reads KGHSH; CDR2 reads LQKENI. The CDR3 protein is CASSPASSYNEQFF. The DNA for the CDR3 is TGTGCCAGCTCCCCCGCGAGCTCCTACAATGAGCAGTTCTTC.

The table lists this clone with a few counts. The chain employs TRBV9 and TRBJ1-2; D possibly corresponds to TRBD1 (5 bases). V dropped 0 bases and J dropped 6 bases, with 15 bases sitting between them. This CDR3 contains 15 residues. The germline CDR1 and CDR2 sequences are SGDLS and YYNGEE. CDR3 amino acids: CASSVATEGLHGYTF. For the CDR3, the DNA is TGTGCCAGCAGCGTAGCTACGGAGGGGCTCCATGGCTACACCTTC.

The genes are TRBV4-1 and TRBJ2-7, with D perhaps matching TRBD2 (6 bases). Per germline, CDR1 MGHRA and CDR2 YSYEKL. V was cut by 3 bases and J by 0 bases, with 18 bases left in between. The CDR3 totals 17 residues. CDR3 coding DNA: TGCGCCAGCAGCCACACGAGCCCGGGGGATAGCTCCTACGAGCAGTACTTC. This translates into CASSHTSPGDSSYEQYF.

For the CDR3, the DNA is TGTGCCACCAGCACCCGATGGCAGGGTACGGGCGGCTACACCTTC. It codes for CATSTRWQGTGGYTF. This chain uses TRBV15 with TRBJ1-2; perhaps TRBD1 as D (5 bases). Germline loops: CDR1 LNHNV, CDR2 YYDKDF (reference sequence). The CDR3 contains 15 residues. The ends were cut back, 4 bases at V and 8 bases at J, with 20 bases in the middle.

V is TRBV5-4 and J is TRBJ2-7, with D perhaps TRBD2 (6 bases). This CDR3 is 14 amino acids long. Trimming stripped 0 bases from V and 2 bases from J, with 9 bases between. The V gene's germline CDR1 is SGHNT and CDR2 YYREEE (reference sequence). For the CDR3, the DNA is TGTGCCAGCAGCTTGGGCGGGACCACCTACGAGCAGTACTTC. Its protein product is CASSLGGTTYEQYF.

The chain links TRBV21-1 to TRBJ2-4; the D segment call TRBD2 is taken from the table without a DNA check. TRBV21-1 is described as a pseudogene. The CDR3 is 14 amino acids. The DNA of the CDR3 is TGTGCCAGCAGCTCACGGTGGGGGGAGGACATTCAGTACTTC. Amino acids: CASSSRWGEDIQYF.

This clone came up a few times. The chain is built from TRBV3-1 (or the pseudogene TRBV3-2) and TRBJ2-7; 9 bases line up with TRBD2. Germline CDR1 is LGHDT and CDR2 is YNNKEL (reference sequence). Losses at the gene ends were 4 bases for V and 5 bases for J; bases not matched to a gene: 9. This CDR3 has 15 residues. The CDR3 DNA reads TGTGCCAGCAGCCGACTGCGGGGGGGCACCAACGAGCAGTACTTC. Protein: CASSRLRGGTNEQYF.

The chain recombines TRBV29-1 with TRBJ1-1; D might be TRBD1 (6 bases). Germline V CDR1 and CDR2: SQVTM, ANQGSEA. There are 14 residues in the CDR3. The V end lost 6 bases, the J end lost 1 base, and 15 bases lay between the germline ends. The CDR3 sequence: CSVTGTGRNTEAFF. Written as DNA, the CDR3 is TGCAGCGTCACCGGCACAGGGCGGAACACTGAAGCTTTCTTT.

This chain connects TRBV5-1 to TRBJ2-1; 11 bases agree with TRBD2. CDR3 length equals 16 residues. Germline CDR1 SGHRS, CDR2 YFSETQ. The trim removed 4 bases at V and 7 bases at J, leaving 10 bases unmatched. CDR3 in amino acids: CASSPPTSGIYNEQFF. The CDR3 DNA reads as TGCGCCAGCAGCCCACCGACTAGCGGGATCTATAATGAGCAGTTCTTC.